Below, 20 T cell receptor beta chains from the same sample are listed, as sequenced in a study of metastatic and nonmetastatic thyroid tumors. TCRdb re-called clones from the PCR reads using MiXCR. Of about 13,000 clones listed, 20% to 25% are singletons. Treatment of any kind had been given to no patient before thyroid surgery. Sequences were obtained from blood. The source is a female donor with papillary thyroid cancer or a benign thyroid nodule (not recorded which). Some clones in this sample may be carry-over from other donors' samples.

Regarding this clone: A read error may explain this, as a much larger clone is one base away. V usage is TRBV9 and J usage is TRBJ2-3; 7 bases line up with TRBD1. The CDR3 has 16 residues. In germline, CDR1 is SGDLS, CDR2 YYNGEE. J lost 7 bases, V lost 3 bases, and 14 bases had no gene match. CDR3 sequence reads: CASSAQTGAGWYTQYF. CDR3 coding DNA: TGTGCCAGCAGCGCACAAACAGGGGCTGGGTGGTATACGCAGTATTTT.

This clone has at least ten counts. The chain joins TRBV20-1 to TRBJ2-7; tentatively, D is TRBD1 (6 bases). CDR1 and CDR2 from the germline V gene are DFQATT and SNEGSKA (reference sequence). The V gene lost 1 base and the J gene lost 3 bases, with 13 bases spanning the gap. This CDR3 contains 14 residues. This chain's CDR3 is CSARGDTLFYEQYF. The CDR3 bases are TGCAGTGCTAGAGGGGACACCTTATTCTACGAGCAGTACTTC.

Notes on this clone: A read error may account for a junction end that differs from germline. The CDR3, as DNA: TGTGCCAGCAGCGGGAATGGCACAGGGGGAAGCACCATATATTTT. Translating gives CASSGNGTGGSTIYF. The chain carries TRBV7-9 and TRBJ1-3; 8 positions agree with TRBD1. The CDR3 contains 15 residues. In germline, CDR1 is SEHNR, CDR2 FQNEAQ (reference sequence).

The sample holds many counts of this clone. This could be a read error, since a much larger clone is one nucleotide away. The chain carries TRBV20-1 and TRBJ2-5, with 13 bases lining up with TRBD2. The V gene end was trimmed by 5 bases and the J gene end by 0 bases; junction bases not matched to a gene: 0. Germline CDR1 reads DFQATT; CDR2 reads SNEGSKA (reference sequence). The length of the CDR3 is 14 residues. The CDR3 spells CSAGTSGNQETQYF. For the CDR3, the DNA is TGCAGTGCTGGGACTAGCGGGAACCAAGAGACCCAGTACTTC.

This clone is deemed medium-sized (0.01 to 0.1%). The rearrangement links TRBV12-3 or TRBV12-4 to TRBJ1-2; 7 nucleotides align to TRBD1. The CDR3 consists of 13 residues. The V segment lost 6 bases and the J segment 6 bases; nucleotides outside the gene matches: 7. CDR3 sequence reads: CASSKQGWNGYTF. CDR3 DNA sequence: TGTGCCAGCAGCAAACAGGGGTGGAATGGCTACACCTTC.

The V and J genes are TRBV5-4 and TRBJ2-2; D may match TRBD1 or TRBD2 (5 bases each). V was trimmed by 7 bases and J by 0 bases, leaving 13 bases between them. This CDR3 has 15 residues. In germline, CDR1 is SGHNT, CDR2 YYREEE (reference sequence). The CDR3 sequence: CASAQGASNTGELFF. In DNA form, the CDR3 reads TGTGCCAGCGCCCAGGGAGCATCGAACACCGGGGAGCTGTTTTTT.

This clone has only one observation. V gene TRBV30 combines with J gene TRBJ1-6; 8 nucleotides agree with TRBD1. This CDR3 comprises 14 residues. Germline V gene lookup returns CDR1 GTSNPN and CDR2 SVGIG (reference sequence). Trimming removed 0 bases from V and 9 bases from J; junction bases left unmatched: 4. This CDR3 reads CAWSVGTGLSPLHF. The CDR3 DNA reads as TGTGCCTGGAGTGTAGGGACAGGCCTTTCACCCCTCCACTTT.

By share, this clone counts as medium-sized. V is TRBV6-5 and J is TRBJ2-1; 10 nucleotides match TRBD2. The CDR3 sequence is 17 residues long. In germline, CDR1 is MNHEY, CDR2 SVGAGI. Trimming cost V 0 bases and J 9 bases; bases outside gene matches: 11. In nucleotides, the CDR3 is TGTGCCAGCAGTTACTCGAGTTTCCTAGCGGGAGAGGGTGAGCAGTTCTTC. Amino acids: CASSYSSFLAGEGEQFF.

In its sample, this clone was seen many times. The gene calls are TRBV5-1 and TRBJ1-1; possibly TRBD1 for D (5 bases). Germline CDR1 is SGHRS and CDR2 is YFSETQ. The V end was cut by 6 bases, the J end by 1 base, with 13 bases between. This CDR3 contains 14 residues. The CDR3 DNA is TGCGCCAGCACCTCGGGACCTTCGAACACTGAAGCTTTCTTT. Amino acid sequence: CASTSGPSNTEAFF.

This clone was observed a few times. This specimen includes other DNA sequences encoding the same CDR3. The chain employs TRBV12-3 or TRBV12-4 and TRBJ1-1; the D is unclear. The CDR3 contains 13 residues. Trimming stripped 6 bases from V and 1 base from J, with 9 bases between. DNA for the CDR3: TGTGCCAGCAGCAGAGGAGAGAACACTGAAGCTTTCTTT. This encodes CASSRGENTEAFF.

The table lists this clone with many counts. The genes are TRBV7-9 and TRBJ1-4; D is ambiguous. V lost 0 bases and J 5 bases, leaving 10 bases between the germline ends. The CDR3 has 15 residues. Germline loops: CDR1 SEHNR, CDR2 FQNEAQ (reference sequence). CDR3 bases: TGTGCCAGCAGCTTAGCGCGACAACTAAATGAAAAACTGTTTTTT. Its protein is CASSLARQLNEKLFF.

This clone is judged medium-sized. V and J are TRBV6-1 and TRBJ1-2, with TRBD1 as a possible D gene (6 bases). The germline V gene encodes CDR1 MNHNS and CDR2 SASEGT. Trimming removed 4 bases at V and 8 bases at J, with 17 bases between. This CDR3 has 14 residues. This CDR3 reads CASSATGRGKGYTF. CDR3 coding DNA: TGTGCCAGCAGTGCAACCGGGAGGGGGAAAGGCTACACCTTC.

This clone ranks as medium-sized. The CDR3 bases are TGTGCCATTAAGCAATCCGGACAAGTACATCAGCCCCAGCATTTT. Its protein product is CAIKQSGQVHQPQHF. The chain is built from TRBV28 and TRBJ1-5; tentatively, D is TRBD1 (5 bases). The CDR3 extends over 15 amino acids. CDR1 and CDR2 (germline): MDHEN, SYDVKM. V was clipped by 10 bases and J by 5 bases, with 21 bases between them.

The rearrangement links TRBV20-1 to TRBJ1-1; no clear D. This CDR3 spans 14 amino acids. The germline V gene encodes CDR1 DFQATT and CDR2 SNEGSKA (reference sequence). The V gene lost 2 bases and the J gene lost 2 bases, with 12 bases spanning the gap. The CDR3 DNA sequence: TGCAGTGCTAGATCTAGAGACATCAACACTGAAGCTTTCTTT. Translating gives CSARSRDINTEAFF.

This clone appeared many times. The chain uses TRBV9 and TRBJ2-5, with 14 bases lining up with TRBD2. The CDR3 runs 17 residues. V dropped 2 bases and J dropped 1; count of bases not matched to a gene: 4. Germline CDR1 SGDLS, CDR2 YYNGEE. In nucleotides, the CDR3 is TGTGCCAGCAGCGTGGGACTAGCGGGGGCGGTCCAAGAGACCCAGTACTTC. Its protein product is CASSVGLAGAVQETQYF.

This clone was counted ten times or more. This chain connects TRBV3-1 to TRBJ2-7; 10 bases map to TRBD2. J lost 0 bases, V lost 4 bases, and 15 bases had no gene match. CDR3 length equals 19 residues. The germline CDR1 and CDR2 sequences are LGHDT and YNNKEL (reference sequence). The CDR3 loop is CASSPKTSGTSASSYEQYV. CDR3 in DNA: TGTGCCAGCAGCCCAAAAACAAGTGGGACTAGCGCCTCCTCCTACGAGCAGTACGTC.

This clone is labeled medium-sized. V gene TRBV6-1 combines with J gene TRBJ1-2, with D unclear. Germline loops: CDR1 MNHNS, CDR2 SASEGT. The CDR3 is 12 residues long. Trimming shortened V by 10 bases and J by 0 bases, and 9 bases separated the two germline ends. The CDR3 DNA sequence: TGTGCCACCGCATATGCTAACTATGGCTACACCTTC. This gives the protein CATAYANYGYTF.

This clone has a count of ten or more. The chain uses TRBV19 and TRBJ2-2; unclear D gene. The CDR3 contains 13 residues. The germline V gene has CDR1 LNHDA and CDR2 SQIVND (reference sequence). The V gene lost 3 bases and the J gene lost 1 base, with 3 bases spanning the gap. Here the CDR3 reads CASSIENTGELFF. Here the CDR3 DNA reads TGTGCCAGTAGTATTGAGAACACCGGGGAGCTGTTTTTT.

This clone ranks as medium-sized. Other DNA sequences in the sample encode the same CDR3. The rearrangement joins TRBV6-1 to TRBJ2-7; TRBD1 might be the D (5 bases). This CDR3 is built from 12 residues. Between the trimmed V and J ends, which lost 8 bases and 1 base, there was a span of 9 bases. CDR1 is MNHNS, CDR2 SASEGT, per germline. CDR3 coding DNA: TGTGCCAGCGGGCAGGGATCCTACGAGCAGTACTTC. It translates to CASGQGSYEQYF.

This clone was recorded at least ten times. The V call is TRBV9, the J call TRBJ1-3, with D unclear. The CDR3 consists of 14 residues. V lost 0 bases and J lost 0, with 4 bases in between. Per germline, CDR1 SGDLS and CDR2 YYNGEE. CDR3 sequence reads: CASSVETSGNTIYF. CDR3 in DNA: TGTGCCAGCAGCGTAGAGACCTCTGGAAACACCATATATTTT. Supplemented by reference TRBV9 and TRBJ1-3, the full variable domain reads DSGVTQTPKHLITATGQRVTLRCSPRSGDLSVYWYQQSLDQGLQFLIQYYNGEERAKGNILERFSAQQFPDLHSELNLSSLELGDSALYFCASSVETSGNTIYFGEGSWLTVV.